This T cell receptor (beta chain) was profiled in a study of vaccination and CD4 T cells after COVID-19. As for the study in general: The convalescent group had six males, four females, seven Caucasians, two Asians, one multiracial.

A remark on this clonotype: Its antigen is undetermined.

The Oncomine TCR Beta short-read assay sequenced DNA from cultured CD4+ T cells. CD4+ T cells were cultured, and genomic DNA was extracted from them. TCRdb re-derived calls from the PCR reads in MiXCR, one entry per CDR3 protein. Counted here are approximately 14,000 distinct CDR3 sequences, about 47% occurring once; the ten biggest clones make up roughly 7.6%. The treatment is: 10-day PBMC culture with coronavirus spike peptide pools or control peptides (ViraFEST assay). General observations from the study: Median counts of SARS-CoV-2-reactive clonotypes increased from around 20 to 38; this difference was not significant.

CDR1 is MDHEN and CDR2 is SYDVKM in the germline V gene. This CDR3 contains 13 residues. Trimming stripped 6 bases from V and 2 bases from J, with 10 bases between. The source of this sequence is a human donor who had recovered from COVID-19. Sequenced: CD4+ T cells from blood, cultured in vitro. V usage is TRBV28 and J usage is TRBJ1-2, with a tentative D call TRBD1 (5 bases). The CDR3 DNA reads TGTGCCAGCAGGCTGACAGAGAACTATGGCTACACCTTC. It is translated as CASRLTENYGYTF.